This paragraph reports one T cell receptor beta chain. The data originate from a study of blood T cell repertoires in COVID-19. Study context: Samples taken during acute and convalescent COVID-19 were collected in the United States, Italy and Spain.

Only in-frame clones appear in the TCRdb table, and some are missing; sequencing was by immunoSEQ multiplex PCR. Of 150,000 to 200,000 clones listed, approximately 85% are singletons. With 5 bases removed from V and 4 bases from J, the gap between germline ends came to 18 bases. This CDR3 has 16 residues. Germline V gene data show CDR1 as MNHNS and CDR2 as SASEGT. The origin of this receptor is a man in his forties or fifties who had recovered from COVID-19. The sequencing input was PBMCs or T cells enriched from blood (not recorded which). This sequence joins TRBV6-1 and TRBJ1-5, with a possible D match to TRBD1 (6 bases). CDR3 amino acids: CASSKEQGRGNQPQHF. The CDR3 nucleotides read TGTGCCAGCAGTAAAGAACAGGGTCGGGGTAATCAGCCCCAGCATTTT.